Listed below are T cell receptor beta chains from one sample, sequenced in a study of blood T cell repertoires in COVID-19. TCRdb's copy holds only in-frame clones and misses some; the assay was immunoSEQ multiplex PCR. In the table there are roughly 320,000 clones, just under 90% of which are singletons. Sequenced material: peripheral blood. Receptors were obtained from a woman in her forties or fifties with COVID-19, enrolled during active disease. The CDR3 runs from the conserved cysteine through the conserved F or W. Fields, in order: clone size, D gene, V gene, J gene, CDR3 length, CDR3 DNA, CDR3 protein. The D gene is left open where the match is weak. Some rows mark clone size as missing; the rest say once, few, many or name a class of expanded clone.

size: once
D: TRBD2
V: TRBV10-3
J: TRBJ2-5
length: 16
DNA: TGTGCCAGCAGTAAGGGACTAGCGGGAGGTGGGGAGACCCAGTACTTC
CDR3: CASSKGLAGGGETQYF

size: NA
D: NA
V: TRBV30
J: TRBJ1-3
length: 11
DNA: TGTGCCTGGACCTTTGGAAACACCATATATTTT
CDR3: CAWTFGNTIYF

size: NA
D: NA
V: TRBV29-1
J: TRBJ1-2
length: 12
DNA: TGCAGCGCTTGGTTGGGGGGGTATGGCTACACCTTC
CDR3: CSAWLGGYGYTF

size: NA
D: NA
V: TRBV2
J: TRBJ1-4
length: 17
DNA: TGTGCCATCGTGAGCCTTTCGGGGGGCTTTGGTAATGAAAAACTGTTTTTT
CDR3: CAIVSLSGGFGNEKLFF

size: few
D: NA
V: TRBV21-1
J: TRBJ2-2
length: 16
DNA: TGTGCCAGCAGCAAAGGGGGAGGTGGGAACACCGGGGAGCTGTTTTTT
CDR3: CASSKGGGGNTGELFF

size: once
D: NA
V: TRBV11-2
J: TRBJ2-7
length: 16
DNA: TGTGCCAGCAGCCGATGGAGTAGGACAGCCACCTACGAGCAGTACTTC
CDR3: CASSRWSRTATYEQYF

size: NA
D: NA
V: TRBV12-5
J: TRBJ2-3
length: 12
DNA: TGTGCTAGTGAGGGGTTGTTGTATACGCAGTATTTT
CDR3: CASEGLLYTQYF

size: NA
D: TRBD1
V: TRBV4-1
J: TRBJ1-2
length: 14
DNA: TGCGCCAGCAGCTTTCCAGGGGGCGCGTTAGGCTACACCTTC
CDR3: CASSFPGGALGYTF

size: NA
D: TRBD1
V: TRBV20-1
J: TRBJ1-6
length: 16
DNA: TGCAGTGCTAGTAAACAGGGGGTCGCCTATAATTCACCCCTCCACTTT
CDR3: CSASKQGVAYNSPLHF

size: NA
D: NA
V: TRBV27
J: TRBJ2-1
length: 13
DNA: TGTGCCAGCAGTGGGAGCTCCTACAATGAGCAGTTCTTC
CDR3: CASSGSSYNEQFF

size: NA
D: TRBD2
V: TRBV3-1/TRBV3-2
J: TRBJ2-2
length: 17
DNA: TGTGCCAGCAGCCATGACTATGCTAGCGGGGCCACCGGGGAGCTGTTTTTT
CDR3: CASSHDYASGATGELFF